This TCR beta chain was identified in a study of technical replicates of blood from a handful of donors. Sequencing used immunoSEQ multiplex PCR; TCRdb keeps in-frame clones, though not all of them. Seen here are 90,000 to 100,000 clones, about 94% observed once, and the top ten hold roughly 0.22%. CDR1 is MDHEN and CDR2 is SYDVKM in the germline V gene. CDR3 length equals 14 residues. The ends lost 4 bases at V and 2 bases at J; junction bases unmatched: 3. The sequence was obtained from a human donor in good health. This chain joins TRBV28 and TRBJ2-7; 9 bases line up with TRBD1. Sequencing was carried out using T cells isolated from PBMCs. The CDR3 DNA reads as TGTGCCAGCAGTTCGGGACAGGGCCCCTACGAGCAGTACTTC. Its translation: CASSSGQGPYEQYF. The whole variable domain, filled in from reference TRBV28 and TRBJ2-7, reads DVKVTQSSRYLVKRTGEKVFLECVQDMDHENMFWYRQDPGLGLRLIYFSYDVKMKEKGDIPEGYSVSREKKERFSLILESASTNQTSMYLCASSSGQGPYEQYFGPGTRLTVT.